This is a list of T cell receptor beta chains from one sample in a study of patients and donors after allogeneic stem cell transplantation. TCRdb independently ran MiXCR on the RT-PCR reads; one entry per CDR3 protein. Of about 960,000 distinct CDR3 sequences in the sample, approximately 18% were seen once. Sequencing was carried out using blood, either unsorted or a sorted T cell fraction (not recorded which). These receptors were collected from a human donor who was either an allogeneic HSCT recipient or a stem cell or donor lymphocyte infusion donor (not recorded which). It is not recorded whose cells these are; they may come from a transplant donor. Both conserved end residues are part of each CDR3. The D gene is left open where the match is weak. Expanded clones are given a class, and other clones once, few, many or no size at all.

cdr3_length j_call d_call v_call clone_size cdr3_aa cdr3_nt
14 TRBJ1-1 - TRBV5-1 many CASSFQGANTEAFF TGCGCCAGCAGCTTTCAGGGAGCTAACACTGAAGCTTTCTTT
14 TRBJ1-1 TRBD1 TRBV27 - CASSRDRPNTEAFF TGTGCCAGCAGTAGGGACAGGCCGAACACTGAAGCTTTCTTT
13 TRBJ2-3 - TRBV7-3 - CASRFPGVDTQYF TGTGCCAGCAGATTCCCCGGGGTAGATACGCAGTATTTT
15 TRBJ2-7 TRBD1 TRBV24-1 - CATSEMTGMTYEQYF TGTGCCACCAGTGAGATGACAGGGATGACCTACGAGCAGTACTTC
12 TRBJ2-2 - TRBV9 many CASSVDGGELFF TGTGCCAGCAGCGTTGACGGCGGGGAGCTGTTTTTT
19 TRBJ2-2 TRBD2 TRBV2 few CASSGPTSGEASNTGELFF TGTGCCAGCAGTGGCCCAACTAGCGGGGAAGCTTCGAACACCGGGGAGCTGTTTTTT
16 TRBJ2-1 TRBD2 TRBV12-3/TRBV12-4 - CASSSLGLAGGDEQFF TGTGCCAGCAGTTCCCTGGGACTAGCGGGGGGGGATGAGCAGTTCTTC
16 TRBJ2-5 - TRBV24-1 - CATSDPGTDYPGDQYF TGTGCCACCAGTGACCCCGGGACCGACTATCCGGGCGACCAGTACTTC
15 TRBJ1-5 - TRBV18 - CASSHGDRTNQPQHF TGTGCCAGCTCACATGGTGACCGTACTAATCAGCCCCAGCATTTT
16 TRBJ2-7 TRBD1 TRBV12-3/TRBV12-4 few CASSLGLTGGTYEQYF TGTGCCAGCAGTTTAGGGTTGACAGGGGGAACCTACGAGCAGTACTTC
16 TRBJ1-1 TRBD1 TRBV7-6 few CASSLATGVLNTEAFF TGTGCCAGCAGCTTAGCGACAGGGGTTTTGAACACTGAAGCTTTCTTT
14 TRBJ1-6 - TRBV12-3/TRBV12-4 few CASSFGRLDSPLHF TGTGCCAGCAGTTTTGGCAGGCTAGATTCACCCCTCCACTTT
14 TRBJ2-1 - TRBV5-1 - CASSFGGALNEQFF TGCGCCAGCAGCTTTGGCGGGGCCCTCAATGAGCAGTTCTTC
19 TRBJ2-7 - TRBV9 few CASSVEVGLLPPSSYEQYF TGTGCCAGCAGCGTAGAGGTAGGGTTACTTCCCCCTAGCTCCTACGAGCAGTACTTC
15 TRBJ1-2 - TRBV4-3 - CASSPLFMGPYGYTF TGCGCCAGCAGCCCCCTCTTTATGGGGCCGTATGGCTACACCTTC
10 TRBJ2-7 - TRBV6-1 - CASRRDEQYF TGTGCCAGCCGCAGGGACGAGCAGTACTTC
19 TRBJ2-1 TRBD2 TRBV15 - CATSRDYDTSGGSYNEQFF TGTGCCACCAGCAGAGATTATGATACTAGCGGGGGCTCCTACAATGAGCAGTTCTTC
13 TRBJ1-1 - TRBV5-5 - CASSLAWTSEAFF TGTGCCAGCAGCTTGGCTTGGACGTCTGAAGCTTTCTTT
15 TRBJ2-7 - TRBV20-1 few CSASRPQGSSYEQYF TGCAGTGCTAGTAGGCCGCAGGGGAGTTCCTACGAGCAGTACTTC
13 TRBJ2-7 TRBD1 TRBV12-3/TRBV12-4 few CASRDRFKTEQYF TGTGCCAGCCGGGACAGGTTTAAGACCGAGCAGTACTTC
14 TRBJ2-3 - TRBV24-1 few CATSEAGRTDTQYF TGTGCCACCAGTGAGGCCGGTCGCACAGATACGCAGTATTTT
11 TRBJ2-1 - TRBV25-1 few CASSEDNEQFF TGTGCCAGCAGTGAAGACAATGAGCAGTTCTTC
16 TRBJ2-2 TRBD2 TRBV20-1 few CSARKAGGPITGELFF TGCAGTGCTAGAAAAGCGGGAGGGCCGATCACCGGGGAGCTGTTTTTT
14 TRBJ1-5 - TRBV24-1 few CATSDPQRPEPQHF TGTGCCACCAGTGATCCCCAACGACCCGAGCCCCAGCATTTT
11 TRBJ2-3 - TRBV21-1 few CASLPPDTQYF TGTGCCAGCCTGCCCCCAGATACGCAGTATTTT